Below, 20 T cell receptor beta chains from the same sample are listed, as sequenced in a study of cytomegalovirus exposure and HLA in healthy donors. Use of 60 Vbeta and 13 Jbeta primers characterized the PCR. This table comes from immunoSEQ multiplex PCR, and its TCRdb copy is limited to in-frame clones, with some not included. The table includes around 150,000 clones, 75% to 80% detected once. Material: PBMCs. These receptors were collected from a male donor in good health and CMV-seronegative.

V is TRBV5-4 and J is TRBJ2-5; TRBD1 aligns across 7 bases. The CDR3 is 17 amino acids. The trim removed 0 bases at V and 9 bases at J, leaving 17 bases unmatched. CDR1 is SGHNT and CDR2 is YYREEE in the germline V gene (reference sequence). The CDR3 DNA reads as TGTGCCAGCAGCTTGGGGCAGGGGGTACCCACGAGGGGTGCCCAGTACTTC. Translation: CASSLGQGVPTRGAQYF.

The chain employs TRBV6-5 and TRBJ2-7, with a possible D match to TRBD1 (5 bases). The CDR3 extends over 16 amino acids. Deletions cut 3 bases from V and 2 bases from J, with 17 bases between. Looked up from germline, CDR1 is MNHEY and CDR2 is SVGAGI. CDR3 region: CASSYNTGSYPYEQYF. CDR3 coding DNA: TGTGCCAGCAGTTATAACACAGGTTCCTACCCCTACGAGCAGTACTTC.

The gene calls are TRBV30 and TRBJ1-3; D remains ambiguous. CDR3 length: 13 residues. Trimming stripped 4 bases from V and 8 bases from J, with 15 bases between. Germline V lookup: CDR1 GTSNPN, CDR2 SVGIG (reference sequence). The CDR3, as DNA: TGTGCCTGGAATTATTTCAAGGCGGACACCATATATTTT. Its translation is CAWNYFKADTIYF.

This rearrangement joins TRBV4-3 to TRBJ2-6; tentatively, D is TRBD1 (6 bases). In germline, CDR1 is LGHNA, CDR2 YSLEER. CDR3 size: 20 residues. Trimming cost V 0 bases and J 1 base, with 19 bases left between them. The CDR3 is CASSQDLDPTGRSGANVLTF. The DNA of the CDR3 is TGCGCCAGCAGCCAAGATCTGGATCCGACAGGCCGTTCTGGGGCCAACGTCCTGACTTTC.

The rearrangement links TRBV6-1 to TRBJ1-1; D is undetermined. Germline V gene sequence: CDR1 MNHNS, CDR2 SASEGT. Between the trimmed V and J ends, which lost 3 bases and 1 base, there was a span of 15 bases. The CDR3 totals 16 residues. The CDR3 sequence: CASSDSTLGENTEAFF. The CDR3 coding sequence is TGTGCCAGCAGTGATTCCACACTAGGAGAGAACACTGAAGCTTTCTTT.

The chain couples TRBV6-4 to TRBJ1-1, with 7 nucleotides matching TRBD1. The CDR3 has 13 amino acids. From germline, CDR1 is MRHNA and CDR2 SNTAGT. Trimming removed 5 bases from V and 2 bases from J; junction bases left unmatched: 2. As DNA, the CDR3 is TGTGCCAGCAGTCGGGACAGCAACACTGAAGCTTTCTTT. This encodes CASSRDSNTEAFF.

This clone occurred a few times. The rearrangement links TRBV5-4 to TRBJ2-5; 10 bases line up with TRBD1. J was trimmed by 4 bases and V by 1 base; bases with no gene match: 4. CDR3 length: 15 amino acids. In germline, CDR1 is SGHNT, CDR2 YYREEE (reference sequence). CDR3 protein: CASSLRTGGRETQYF. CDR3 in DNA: TGTGCCAGCAGCTTGAGGACAGGGGGGAGAGAGACCCAGTACTTC.

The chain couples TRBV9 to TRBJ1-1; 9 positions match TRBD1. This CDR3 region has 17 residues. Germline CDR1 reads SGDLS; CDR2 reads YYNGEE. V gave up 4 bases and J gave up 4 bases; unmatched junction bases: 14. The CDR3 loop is CASSPPWDRVIGTEAFF. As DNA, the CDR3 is TGTGCCAGCAGCCCTCCCTGGGACAGGGTAATTGGCACTGAAGCTTTCTTT.

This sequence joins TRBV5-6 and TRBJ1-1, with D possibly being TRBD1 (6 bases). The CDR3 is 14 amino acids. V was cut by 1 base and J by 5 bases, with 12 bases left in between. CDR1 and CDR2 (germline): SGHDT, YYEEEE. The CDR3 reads CASSLRDRRTEAFF. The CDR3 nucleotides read TGTGCCAGCAGCTTGCGCGACAGGAGGACTGAAGCTTTCTTT.

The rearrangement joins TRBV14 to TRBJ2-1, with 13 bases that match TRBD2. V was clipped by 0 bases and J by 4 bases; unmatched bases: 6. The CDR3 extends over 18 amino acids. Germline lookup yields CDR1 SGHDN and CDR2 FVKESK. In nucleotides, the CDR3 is TGTGCCAGCAGCCAAGATGGAAAACTAGCGGGAGGGTACAATGAGCAGTTCTTC. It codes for CASSQDGKLAGGYNEQFF.

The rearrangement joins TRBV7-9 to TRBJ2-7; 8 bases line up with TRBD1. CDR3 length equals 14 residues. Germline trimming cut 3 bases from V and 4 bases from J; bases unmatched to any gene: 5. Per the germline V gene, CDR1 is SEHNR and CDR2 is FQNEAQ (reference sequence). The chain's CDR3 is CASSLTGVRYEQYF. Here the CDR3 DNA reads TGTGCCAGCAGCTTGACAGGGGTGAGATACGAGCAGTACTTC.

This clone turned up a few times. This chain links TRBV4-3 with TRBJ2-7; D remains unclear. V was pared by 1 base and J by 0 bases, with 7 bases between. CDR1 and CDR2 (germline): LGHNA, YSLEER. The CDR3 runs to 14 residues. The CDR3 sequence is CASSQVASSYEQYF. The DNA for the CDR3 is TGCGCCAGCAGCCAAGTGGCTAGCTCCTACGAGCAGTACTTC.

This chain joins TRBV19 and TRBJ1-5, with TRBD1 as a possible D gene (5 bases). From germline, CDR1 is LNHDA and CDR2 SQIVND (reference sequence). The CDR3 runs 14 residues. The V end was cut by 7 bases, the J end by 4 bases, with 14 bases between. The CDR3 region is CASTRVGGNQPQHF. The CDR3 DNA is TGTGCCAGTACCAGGGTGGGAGGGAATCAGCCCCAGCATTTT.

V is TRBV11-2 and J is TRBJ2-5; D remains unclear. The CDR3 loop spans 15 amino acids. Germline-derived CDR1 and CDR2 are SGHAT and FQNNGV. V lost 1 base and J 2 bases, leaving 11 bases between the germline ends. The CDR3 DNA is TGTGCCAGCAGCTTAGGCCAACAAAAACAAGAGACCCAGTACTTC. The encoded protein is CASSLGQQKQETQYF.

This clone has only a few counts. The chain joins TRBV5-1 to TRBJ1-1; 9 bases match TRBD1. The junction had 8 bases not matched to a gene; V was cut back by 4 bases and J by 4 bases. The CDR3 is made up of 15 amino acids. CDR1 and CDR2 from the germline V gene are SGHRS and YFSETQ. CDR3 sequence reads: CASSQLSTGGTEAFF. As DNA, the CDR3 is TGCGCCAGCAGCCAACTATCGACAGGGGGCACTGAAGCTTTCTTT.

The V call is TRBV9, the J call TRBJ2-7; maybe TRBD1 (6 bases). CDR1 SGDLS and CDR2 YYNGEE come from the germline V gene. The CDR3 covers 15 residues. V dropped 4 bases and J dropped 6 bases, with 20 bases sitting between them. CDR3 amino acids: CASSPRQASPLEQYF. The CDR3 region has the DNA TGTGCCAGCAGCCCAAGACAGGCCTCTCCCCTCGAGCAGTACTTC.

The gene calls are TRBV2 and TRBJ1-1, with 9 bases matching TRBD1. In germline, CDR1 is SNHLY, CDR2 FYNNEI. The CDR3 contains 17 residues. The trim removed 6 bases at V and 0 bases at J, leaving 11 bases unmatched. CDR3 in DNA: TGTGCCAGCAGAACCGCGGGACAGGGATACATGAACACTGAAGCTTTCTTT. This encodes CASRTAGQGYMNTEAFF.

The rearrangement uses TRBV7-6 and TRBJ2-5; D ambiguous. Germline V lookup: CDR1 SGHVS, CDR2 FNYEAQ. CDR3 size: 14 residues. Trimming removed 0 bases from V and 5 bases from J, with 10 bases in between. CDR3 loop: CASSLASLSETQYF. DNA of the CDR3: TGTGCCAGCAGCTTAGCGTCACTTAGCGAGACCCAGTACTTC.

The CDR3: CSVRQGLNYGYTF. CDR3 DNA: TGCAGCGTCAGACAGGGCCTAAACTATGGCTACACCTTC. The chain has TRBV29-1 and TRBJ1-2; 7 bases line up with TRBD1. This CDR3 is 13 amino acids long. CDR1 SQVTM and CDR2 ANQGSEA come from the germline V gene. Unmatched junction bases numbered 6, after V lost 6 bases and J lost 2 bases.

This CDR3 is CASNSGRGQNIQYF. Written as DNA, the CDR3 is TGTGCCAGCAATAGCGGGAGAGGTCAAAACATTCAGTACTTC. The rearrangement uses TRBV6-5 and TRBJ2-4, with 9 bases lining up with TRBD2. CDR3 length equals 14 residues. V was clipped by 7 bases and J by 5 bases; unmatched bases: 6. The germline CDR1 and CDR2 sequences are MNHEY and SVGAGI.